Each of the 23 T cell receptor beta chains below was sequenced from the same sample in a study of blood T cell repertoires in COVID-19. TCRdb's table, derived via immunoSEQ multiplex PCR, lists solely in-frame clones and lacks some. The repertoire has approximately 220,000 clones, about four fifths of them found once; the top ten carry about 4.6%. The sample consisted of PBMCs or T cells enriched from blood (not recorded which). All receptors derive from a woman in her forties or fifties who had been exposed to COVID-19.

For the CDR3, the DNA is TGTGCCAGCAGCGATCCGAGGTATACGCAGTATTTT. It translates to CASSDPRYTQYF. This chain joins TRBV6-5 and TRBJ2-3; no clear D. This CDR3 has 12 amino acids. Deletions cut 6 bases from V and 7 bases from J, with 11 bases between. Germline-derived CDR1 and CDR2 are MNHEY and SVGAGI.

The chain joins TRBV15 to TRBJ1-6, with 12 bases lining up with TRBD1. V was pared by 8 bases and J by 9 bases, with 2 bases of the junction left unmatched. The CDR3 loop spans 13 amino acids. CDR1 and CDR2 from the germline V gene are LNHNV and YYDKDF (reference sequence). CDR3 residues: CATGTGGRSPLHF. The CDR3 DNA sequence: TGTGCCACCGGGACAGGGGGCCGTTCACCCCTCCACTTT.

This chain links TRBV7-2 with TRBJ2-2; maybe TRBD2 (6 bases). Trimming removed 1 base at V and 2 bases at J, with 17 bases between. Germline V gene sequence: CDR1 SGHTA, CDR2 FQGNSA. The CDR3 spans 18 residues. Written as DNA, the CDR3 is TGTGCCAGCAGCTTAGTTGGTAGCGGAGTAGGAAACACCGGGGAGCTGTTTTTT. This sequence encodes CASSLVGSGVGNTGELFF.

The chain has TRBV19 and TRBJ1-4; the D gene is possibly TRBD1 (5 bases). With 7 bases removed from V and 0 bases from J, the gap between germline ends came to 15 bases. This CDR3 has 16 amino acids. CDR1 is LNHDA, CDR2 SQIVND, per germline (reference sequence). The CDR3 spells CASTTPGHSTNEKLFF. The CDR3, as DNA: TGTGCCAGTACCACCCCAGGACACTCAACTAATGAAAAACTGTTTTTT.

This clone was seen a few times. The chain is built from TRBV6-5 and TRBJ1-1; TRBD1 is a possible D gene (6 bases). The CDR3 spans 14 residues. Germline V gene lookup returns CDR1 MNHEY and CDR2 SVGAGI. Trimming took off 6 bases at V and 2 bases at J, with 13 bases between the two ends. CDR3: CASRGPGVNTEAFF. CDR3 bases: TGTGCCAGCAGGGGACCAGGGGTCAACACTGAAGCTTTCTTT.

The DNA for the CDR3 is TGTGCCAGCTCACCGACCGCGAGGAACATTCAGTACTTC. Its protein is CASSPTARNIQYF. This chain uses TRBV18 with TRBJ2-4; D is unclear. Germline assignment: CDR1 KGHSH and CDR2 LQKENI. The CDR3 is 13 amino acids. Trimming removed 3 bases at V and 7 bases at J, with 10 bases between. Based on the CDR3 plus reference TRBV18 and TRBJ2-4, the full variable domain is NAGVMQNPRHLVRRRGQEARLRCSPMKGHSHVYWYRQLPEEGLKFMVYLQKENIIDESGMPKERFSAEFPKEGPSILRIQQVVRGDSAAYFCASSPTARNIQYFGAGTRLSVL.

The chain links TRBV7-9 to TRBJ1-1; a possible D gene is TRBD1 (6 bases). The V end was cut by 1 base, the J end by 0 bases, with 9 bases between. There are 15 residues in the CDR3. Germline-derived CDR1 and CDR2 are SEHNR and FQNEAQ (reference sequence). CDR3 protein: CASSLEEGVNTEAFF. CDR3 nucleotide sequence: TGTGCCAGCAGCTTAGAAGAGGGGGTGAACACTGAAGCTTTCTTT.

The chain has TRBV7-9 and TRBJ2-3; the D is unclear. Germline V gives CDR1 SEHNR, CDR2 FQNEAQ (reference sequence). Trimming removed 5 bases at V and 8 bases at J, with 17 bases between. The CDR3 length is 14 residues. CDR3 bases: TGTGCCAGCAGCCTTTCCCTCGACGGCGGTACGCAGTATTTT. Its translation is CASSLSLDGGTQYF.

The chain combines TRBV10-3 with TRBJ2-7; the match to TRBD1 covers 8 bases. The CDR3 totals 14 residues. Germline lookup yields CDR1 ENHRY and CDR2 SYGVKD. The V and J ends lost 8 bases and 2 bases, in that order; junction bases with no gene match: 8. CDR3 sequence (DNA): TGTGCCATCGGGGGGACAGGACAGGCCTACGAGCAGTACTTC. It yields the protein CAIGGTGQAYEQYF.

V is TRBV4-1 and J is TRBJ2-3, with 9 bases lining up with TRBD2. With 7 bases clipped from V and 4 bases from J, the junction kept 9 bases outside the gene matches. The CDR3 length is 15 residues. Germline values: CDR1 MGHRA, CDR2 YSYEKL. CDR3 loop: CASNSGGGAADTQYF. The CDR3 nucleotides read TGCGCCAGCAATAGCGGCGGGGGGGCGGCAGATACGCAGTATTTT.

The genes are TRBV7-8 and TRBJ1-2; 7 nucleotides line up with TRBD1. Germline CDR1 is SGHVS and CDR2 is FQNEAQ. The CDR3 has 15 amino acids. J was trimmed by 8 bases and V by 5 bases; bases with no gene match: 14. The CDR3 protein is CASSPREGAGGGYTF. Here the CDR3 DNA reads TGTGCCAGCAGCCCGCGGGAGGGGGCAGGAGGGGGCTACACCTTC. The full variable domain, rest sourced from reference TRBV7-8 and TRBJ1-2, is GAGVSQSPRYKVAKRGQDVALRCDPISGHVSLFWYQQALGQGPEFLTYFQNEAQLDKSGLPSDRFFAERPEGSVSTLKIQRTQQEDSAVYLCASSPREGAGGGYTFGSGTRLTVV.

The J gene is TRBJ1-1, the V gene TRBV7-9; D is uncertain. Germline loops: CDR1 SEHNR, CDR2 FQNEAQ (reference sequence). The CDR3 runs 14 residues. Trimming took off 5 bases at V and 3 bases at J, with 13 bases between the two ends. For the CDR3, the DNA is TGTGCCAGCAGCAACTCCGACGGGGACACTGAAGCTTTCTTT. Translated: CASSNSDGDTEAFF.

The CDR3 protein is CASGPGTGMTQYF. Written as DNA, the CDR3 is TGTGCTAGTGGTCCTGGGACAGGGATGACCCAGTACTTC. V usage is TRBV12-5 and J usage is TRBJ2-5; 9 nucleotides align to TRBD1. Germline lookup yields CDR1 LGHNT and CDR2 FRNRAP. With 5 bases clipped from V and 7 bases from J, the junction kept 5 bases outside the gene matches. The CDR3 loop spans 13 amino acids.

This chain joins TRBV19 and TRBJ2-7; D gene unclear. CDR1 and CDR2 (germline): LNHDA, SQIVND (reference sequence). The CDR3 spans 14 residues. The V end lost 3 bases, the J end lost 6 bases, and 15 bases lay between the germline ends. Written as DNA, the CDR3 is TGTGCCAGTAGTATCGGCAGCCTAACGGGCGAGCAGTACTTC. Amino acid sequence: CASSIGSLTGEQYF. Drawing the rest from reference TRBV19 and TRBJ2-7, the complete variable domain is DGGITQSPKYLFRKEGQNVTLSCEQNLNHDAMYWYRQDPGQGLRLIYYSQIVNDFQKGDIAEGYSVSREKKESFPLTVTSAQKNPTAFYLCASSIGSLTGEQYFGPGTRLTVT.

V is TRBV14 and J is TRBJ1-1; the match to TRBD1 covers 9 bases. There are 16 residues in the CDR3. The V segment lost 3 bases and the J segment 3 bases; nucleotides outside the gene matches: 8. The V gene's germline CDR1 is SGHDN and CDR2 FVKESK. This chain's CDR3 is CASSQQTGQGYTEAFF. CDR3 coding DNA: TGTGCCAGCAGCCAGCAGACCGGACAGGGGTACACTGAAGCTTTCTTT.

The chain carries TRBV11-2 and TRBJ1-3; D is unresolved. Germline V gives CDR1 SGHAT, CDR2 FQNNGV. The CDR3 runs 15 residues. Deletions cut 1 base from V and 2 bases from J, with 9 bases between. The CDR3 spells CASSLASGTGNTIYF. CDR3 coding DNA: TGTGCCAGCAGCTTAGCTTCGGGGACTGGAAACACCATATATTTT.

This chain uses TRBV5-4 with TRBJ1-1; TRBD1 is a possible D gene (6 bases). Deletions cut 4 bases from V and 7 bases from J, with 20 bases between. The germline V gene encodes CDR1 SGHNT and CDR2 YYREEE (reference sequence). This CDR3 is 15 amino acids long. The CDR3 loop is CASSAIQGTYREAFF. In nucleotides, the CDR3 is TGTGCCAGCAGCGCTATACAGGGAACCTACCGTGAAGCTTTCTTT.

This rearrangement joins TRBV5-4 to TRBJ1-4, with 8 bases lining up with TRBD1. Germline V gene data show CDR1 as SGHNT and CDR2 as YYREEE (reference sequence). The ends lost 0 bases at V and 12 bases at J; junction bases unmatched: 4. The CDR3 is 13 residues long. The CDR3 loop reads CASSLGPDRELFF. The CDR3 DNA sequence: TGTGCCAGCAGCTTGGGACCGGACAGGGAACTGTTTTTT.

The V call is TRBV15, the J call TRBJ1-1; D gene unclear. The CDR3 length is 12 residues. Germline values: CDR1 LNHNV, CDR2 YYDKDF (reference sequence). V was trimmed by 0 bases and J by 8 bases, leaving 7 bases between them. The CDR3 DNA follows: TGTGCCACCAGCAGAGATTCCCCGGAAGCTTTCTTT. Residues: CATSRDSPEAFF.

The sample holds one count of this clone. CDR3 nucleotides: TGTGCCAGCAGCGACAATTATGGCTACACCTTC. Protein: CASSDNYGYTF. The V call is TRBV9, the J call TRBJ1-2; D is undetermined. The CDR3 is 11 residues long. Trimming removed 3 bases from V and 5 bases from J, with 5 bases in between. Germline CDR1 is SGDLS and CDR2 is YYNGEE. The entire variable domain, with the rest obtained from reference TRBV9 and TRBJ1-2, is as follows: DSGVTQTPKHLITATGQRVTLRCSPRSGDLSVYWYQQSLDQGLQFLIQYYNGEERAKGNILERFSAQQFPDLHSELNLSSLELGDSALYFCASSDNYGYTFGSGTRLTVV.

In the case of this clone: In the same sample, other DNA sequences code for this CDR3. The rearrangement uses TRBV2 and TRBJ1-1; D call uncertain. This CDR3 has 13 amino acids. The V gene lost 7 bases and the J gene lost 1 base, with 10 bases spanning the gap. Germline V gene sequence: CDR1 SNHLY, CDR2 FYNNEI. The DNA of the CDR3 is TGTGCCAGCATCTCACAGCCGAACACTGAAGCTTTCTTT. As protein: CASISQPNTEAFF.

The chain combines TRBV11-2 with TRBJ2-3, with TRBD2 matching over 12 bases. The germline CDR1 and CDR2 sequences are SGHAT and FQNNGV. V lost 5 bases to trimming and J lost 5 bases; unmatched junction nucleotides: 2. The CDR3 has 14 amino acids. Here the CDR3 reads CASSLTSGGDTQYF. The CDR3 nucleotides are TGTGCCAGCAGCCTGACTAGCGGGGGAGATACGCAGTATTTT.

This clone appeared once. J is TRBJ1-6 and V is TRBV5-4; TRBD1 agrees at 7 bases. CDR3 size: 14 residues. Germline V gene lookup returns CDR1 SGHNT and CDR2 YYREEE (reference sequence). The V and J ends lost 4 bases and 7 bases, in that order; junction bases with no gene match: 5. The CDR3 region has the DNA TGTGCCAGCAGCCGGGACAGCGAAAATTCACCCCTCCACTTT. Translation: CASSRDSENSPLHF.